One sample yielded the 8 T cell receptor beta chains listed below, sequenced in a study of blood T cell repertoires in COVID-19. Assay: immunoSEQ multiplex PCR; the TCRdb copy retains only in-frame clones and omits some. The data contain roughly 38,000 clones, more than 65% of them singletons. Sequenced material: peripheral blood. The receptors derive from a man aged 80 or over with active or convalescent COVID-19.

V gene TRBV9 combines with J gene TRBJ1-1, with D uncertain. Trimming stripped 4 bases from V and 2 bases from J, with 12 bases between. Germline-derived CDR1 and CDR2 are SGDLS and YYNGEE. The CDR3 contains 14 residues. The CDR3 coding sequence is TGTGCCAGCAGCCCCCCACCAGGTAACACTGAAGCTTTCTTT. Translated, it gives CASSPPPGNTEAFF.

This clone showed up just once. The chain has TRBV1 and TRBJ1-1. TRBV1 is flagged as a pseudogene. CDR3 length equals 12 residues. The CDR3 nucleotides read TGCACCAGCAGCCAATTATATGTTGAAGCTTTCTTT. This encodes CTSSQLYVEAFF.

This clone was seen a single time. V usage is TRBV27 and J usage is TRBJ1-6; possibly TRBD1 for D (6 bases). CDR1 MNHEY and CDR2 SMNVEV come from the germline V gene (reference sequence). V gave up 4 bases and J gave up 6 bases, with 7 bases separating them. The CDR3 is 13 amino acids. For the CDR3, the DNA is TGTGCCAGCAGTTACAGGGTTAATTCACCCCTCCACTTT. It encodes CASSYRVNSPLHF.

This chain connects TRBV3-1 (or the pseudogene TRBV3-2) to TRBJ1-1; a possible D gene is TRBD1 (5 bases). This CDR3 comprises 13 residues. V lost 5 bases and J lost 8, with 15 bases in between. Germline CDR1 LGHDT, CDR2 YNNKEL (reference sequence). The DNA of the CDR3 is TGTGCCAGCAGCGAAAGACAGTTGTCAGAAGCTTTCTTT. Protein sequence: CASSERQLSEAFF.

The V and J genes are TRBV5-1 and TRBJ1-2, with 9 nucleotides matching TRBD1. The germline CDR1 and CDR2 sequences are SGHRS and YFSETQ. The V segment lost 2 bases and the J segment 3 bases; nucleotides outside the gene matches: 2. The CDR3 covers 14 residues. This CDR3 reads CASSLQGADYGYTF. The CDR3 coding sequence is TGCGCCAGCAGCTTACAGGGGGCTGACTATGGCTACACCTTC.

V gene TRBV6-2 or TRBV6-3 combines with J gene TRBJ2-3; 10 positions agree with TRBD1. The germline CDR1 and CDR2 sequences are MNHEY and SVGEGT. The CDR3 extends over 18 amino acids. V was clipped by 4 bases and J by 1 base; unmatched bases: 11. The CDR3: CASSWTGGSFRGTDTQYF. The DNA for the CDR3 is TGTGCCAGCAGTTGGACAGGGGGAAGTTTTAGGGGCACAGATACGCAGTATTTT.

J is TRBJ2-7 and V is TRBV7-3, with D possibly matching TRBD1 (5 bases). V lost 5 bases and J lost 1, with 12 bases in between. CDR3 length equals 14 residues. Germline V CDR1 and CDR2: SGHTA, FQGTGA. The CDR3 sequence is CASSPGSGSYEQYF. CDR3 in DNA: TGTGCCAGCAGCCCGGGTTCAGGGTCCTACGAGCAGTACTTC.

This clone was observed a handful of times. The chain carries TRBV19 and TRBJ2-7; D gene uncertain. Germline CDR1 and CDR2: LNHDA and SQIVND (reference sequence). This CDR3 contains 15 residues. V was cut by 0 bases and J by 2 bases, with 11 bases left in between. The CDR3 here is CASSIDGTDTYEQYF. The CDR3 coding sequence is TGTGCCAGTAGTATAGATGGTACTGATACCTACGAGCAGTACTTC. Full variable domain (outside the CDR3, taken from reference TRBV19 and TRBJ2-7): DGGITQSPKYLFRKEGQNVTLSCEQNLNHDAMYWYRQDPGQGLRLIYYSQIVNDFQKGDIAEGYSVSREKKESFPLTVTSAQKNPTAFYLCASSIDGTDTYEQYFGPGTRLTVT.